Presented here are 29 T cell receptor beta chains from one specimen sequenced in a study of cytomegalovirus exposure and HLA in healthy donors. The PCR was carried out with 60 Vbeta primers and 13 Jbeta primers. Measured with immunoSEQ multiplex PCR; TCRdb has only the in-frame clones, and not every one. The profile covers some 160,000 clones, with 60% to 80% appearing a single time and 1.7% taken by the ten largest. The sequenced sample was PBMCs. The origin of the receptors is a woman aged 30 to 39 in good health and CMV-seronegative.

The chain combines TRBV27 with TRBJ1-6; 7 nucleotides match TRBD1. Per the germline V gene, CDR1 is MNHEY and CDR2 is SMNVEV (reference sequence). The CDR3 runs to 15 residues. V shed 4 bases and J 6 bases; nucleotides not matched to a gene: 6. CDR3 bases: TGTGCCAGCAGTTCTCGACAGGGCCTTAATTCACCCCTCCACTTT. Its translation is CASSSRQGLNSPLHF.

The chain links TRBV5-1 to TRBJ2-7, with 8 nucleotides matching TRBD1. V lost 2 bases and J lost 1; bases outside the gene matches: 5. The CDR3 is 15 residues long. CDR1 is SGHRS and CDR2 is YFSETQ in the germline V gene. For the CDR3, the DNA is TGCGCCAGCAGCTTTTCAGGGGGCTTATCCTACGAGCAGTACTTC. Protein: CASSFSGGLSYEQYF.

The CDR3 sequence is CASKGQGATQPQHF. CDR3 coding DNA: TGTGCCAGCAAGGGACAGGGGGCAACTCAGCCCCAGCATTTT. The J gene is TRBJ1-5, the V gene TRBV6-1, with 12 bases matching TRBD1. The J segment lost 6 bases and the V segment lost 7 bases, leaving 4 bases of the junction unmatched. This CDR3 spans 14 amino acids. Germline loops: CDR1 MNHNS, CDR2 SASEGT.

The chain is built from TRBV10-1 and TRBJ2-2; possible D gene TRBD1, 5 bases. Deletions cut 7 bases from V and 1 base from J, with 7 bases between. The CDR3 consists of 13 residues. The germline gives CDR1 WNHNN, CDR2 SYGVQD (reference sequence). This chain's CDR3 is CASKGQNTGELFF. CDR3 nucleotide sequence: TGCGCCAGCAAGGGGCAGAACACCGGGGAGCTGTTTTTT.

The V gene is TRBV7-9, the J gene TRBJ2-7; no definite D call. The CDR3 extends over 12 amino acids. Looked up from germline, CDR1 is SEHNR and CDR2 is FQNEAQ (reference sequence). Deletions cut 5 bases from V and 6 bases from J, with 11 bases between. The CDR3 here is CASSPGRSEQYF. The CDR3 region has the DNA TGTGCCAGCAGCCCAGGCAGGTCCGAGCAGTACTTC.

The chain recombines TRBV2 with TRBJ2-4, with D unclear. Trimming removed 7 bases from V and 4 bases from J, with 5 bases in between. CDR3 length: 11 amino acids. Germline-derived CDR1 and CDR2 are SNHLY and FYNNEI. The CDR3 nucleotides are TGTGCCAGCACCAGAAAAAACATTCAGTACTTC. It codes for CASTRKNIQYF. Complete variable domain (other parts from reference TRBV2 and TRBJ2-4): EPEVTQTPSHQVTQMGQEVILRCVPISNHLYFYWYRQILGQKVEFLVSFYNNEISEKSEIFDDQFSVERPDGSNFTLKIRSTKLEDSAMYFCASTRKNIQYFGAGTRLSVL.

The CDR3 spells CASSTQTGNSGNTIYF. The CDR3, as DNA: TGCGCCAGCAGCACGCAGACAGGCAACTCTGGAAACACCATATATTTT. The V and J genes are TRBV5-1 and TRBJ1-3, with D perhaps matching TRBD1 (6 bases). Germline-derived CDR1 and CDR2 are SGHRS and YFSETQ. Deletions cut 4 bases from V and 0 bases from J, with 14 bases between. The CDR3 runs to 16 residues.

This chain links TRBV5-1 with TRBJ1-2, with 8 bases identical to TRBD1. J was trimmed by 3 bases and V by 1 base; bases with no gene match: 5. The CDR3 is made up of 15 amino acids. Germline V lookup: CDR1 SGHRS, CDR2 YFSETQ. CDR3 sequence (DNA): TGCGCCAGCAGCTTGAGTCCGGGACAGGACTATGGCTACACCTTC. This translates into CASSLSPGQDYGYTF.

J is TRBJ2-7 and V is TRBV7-6; 7 bases match TRBD1. The CDR3 extends over 14 amino acids. With 3 bases clipped from V and 0 bases from J, the junction kept 2 bases outside the gene matches. The germline V gene has CDR1 SGHVS and CDR2 FNYEAQ. The CDR3: CASSFGDSSYEQYF. The CDR3 DNA reads as TGTGCCAGCAGCTTTGGGGACAGCTCCTACGAGCAGTACTTC.

The sample holds one count of this clone. The chain couples TRBV2 to TRBJ2-7; TRBD1 matches 8 bases. Germline V gene sequence: CDR1 SNHLY, CDR2 FYNNEI. The CDR3 consists of 15 residues. The V and J ends lost 5 bases and 5 bases, in that order; junction bases with no gene match: 11. The CDR3 is CASSPEDRASHEQYF. CDR3 bases: TGTGCCAGCAGTCCTGAGGACAGGGCGTCCCACGAGCAGTACTTC. Together with reference TRBV2 and TRBJ2-7, the CDR3 gives the full variable domain: EPEVTQTPSHQVTQMGQEVILRCVPISNHLYFYWYRQILGQKVEFLVSFYNNEISEKSEIFDDQFSVERPDGSNFTLKIRSTKLEDSAMYFCASSPEDRASHEQYFGPGTRLTVT.

V and J are TRBV6-5 and TRBJ1-1, with D perhaps TRBD1 (5 bases). Deletions cut 6 bases from V and 7 bases from J, with 12 bases between. Per germline, CDR1 MNHEY and CDR2 SVGAGI. This CDR3 has 12 amino acids. CDR3 amino acids: CASSNGGVEAFF. CDR3 in DNA: TGTGCCAGCAGCAACGGGGGTGTTGAAGCTTTCTTT.

The CDR3 here is CASSETTEAFF. The DNA of the CDR3 is TGTGCCAGCAGTGAGACAACTGAAGCTTTCTTT. The chain employs TRBV6-1 and TRBJ1-1; D not resolved. V was shortened by 3 bases and J by 5 bases, with 4 bases between the two germline ends. The CDR3 has 11 residues. CDR1 is MNHNS, CDR2 SASEGT, per germline.

Only a few counts were recorded for this clone. The gene calls are TRBV5-1 and TRBJ2-5; 7 bases agree with TRBD2. The CDR3 extends over 13 amino acids. From germline, CDR1 is SGHRS and CDR2 YFSETQ. The junction had 3 bases not matched to a gene; V was cut back by 3 bases and J by 4 bases. The CDR3 spells CASSSTSTETQYF. CDR3 DNA: TGCGCCAGCAGCTCGACTAGCACAGAGACCCAGTACTTC.

CDR3: CASSINTYEQYF. For the CDR3, the DNA is TGCGCCAGCAGCATTAACACCTACGAGCAGTACTTC. The V call is TRBV10-2, the J call TRBJ2-7; the D is unclear. This CDR3 contains 12 residues. Looked up from germline, CDR1 is WSHSY and CDR2 is SAAADI. The V gene lost 6 bases and the J gene lost 2 bases, with 8 bases spanning the gap.

This clone was seen only once. The chain combines TRBV7-8 with TRBJ1-5, with 10 bases lining up with TRBD1. Germline loops: CDR1 SGHVS, CDR2 FQNEAQ. V shed 5 bases and J 1 base; nucleotides not matched to a gene: 8. The CDR3 covers 17 residues. In DNA, the CDR3 is TGTGCCAGCAGCCGGGACAGGGGAATTAAAAGCAATCAGCCCCAGCATTTT. Translating it yields CASSRDRGIKSNQPQHF.

DNA of the CDR3: TGTGCCAGCAGCTTACTAGCGGGGGGGCGAGGCGAGACCCAGTACTTC. It encodes CASSLLAGGRGETQYF. The gene calls are TRBV7-2 and TRBJ2-5; TRBD2 matches 12 bases. This CDR3 region has 16 residues. The V gene end was trimmed by 2 bases and the J gene end by 5 bases; junction bases not matched to a gene: 6. Germline V CDR1 and CDR2: SGHTA, FQGNSA.

CDR3 sequence (DNA): TGTGCCAGCAGCTTAGCGACAGGGGGCGGGGAGACCCAGTACTTC. Its translation is CASSLATGGGETQYF. This chain uses TRBV7-9 with TRBJ2-5, with TRBD1 identical over 10 bases. V gave up 0 bases and J gave up 5 bases; unmatched junction bases: 3. The germline V gene has CDR1 SEHNR and CDR2 FQNEAQ (reference sequence). CDR3 length equals 15 residues.

The gene calls are TRBV2 and TRBJ2-7; 9 positions agree with TRBD2. The J segment lost 0 bases and the V segment lost 8 bases, leaving 5 bases of the junction unmatched. The CDR3 has 14 amino acids. The germline gives CDR1 SNHLY, CDR2 FYNNEI. In DNA, the CDR3 is TGTGCCAGCTGCTGCGGGGGGGCCTCCTACGAGCAGTACTTC. As protein: CASCCGGASYEQYF.

About this clone itself: Other DNA sequences in this sample translate to the same CDR3. The chain recombines TRBV9 with TRBJ1-1; the D gene is possibly TRBD1 (5 bases). Trimming took 0 bases from V and 5 from J, leaving 11 bases between them. Germline CDR1 reads SGDLS; CDR2 reads YYNGEE. This CDR3 contains 14 residues. The CDR3 protein is CASSVGGRGTEAFF. As DNA, the CDR3 is TGTGCCAGCAGCGTAGGGGGTAGGGGAACTGAAGCTTTCTTT.

The chain uses TRBV7-6 and TRBJ2-1; TRBD1 matches 8 bases. The V gene end was trimmed by 2 bases and the J gene end by 9 bases; junction bases not matched to a gene: 9. CDR1 is SGHVS and CDR2 is FNYEAQ in the germline V gene. The CDR3 extends over 15 amino acids. CDR3 in DNA: TGTGCCAGCAGCTTAATGGGACAGGTGGTCGGTGAGCAGTTCTTC. This encodes CASSLMGQVVGEQFF.

V and J are TRBV10-2 and TRBJ1-5, with D maybe TRBD1 (5 bases). The germline V gene encodes CDR1 WSHSY and CDR2 SAAADI. This CDR3 is 15 amino acids long. The V and J ends lost 1 base and 2 bases respectively, with 9 bases between them. CDR3 nucleotides: TGCGCCAGCAGTGAGTTGCAGGGTGGCAATCAGCCCCAGCATTTT. It specifies CASSELQGGNQPQHF.

This rearrangement joins TRBV7-3 to TRBJ2-3; D is unresolved. CDR3 length: 12 residues. The V end lost 5 bases, the J end lost 1 base, and 4 bases lay between the germline ends. Per the germline V gene, CDR1 is SGHTA and CDR2 is FQGTGA. The CDR3 sequence: CASSPGTDTQYF. The CDR3 DNA follows: TGTGCCAGCAGCCCTGGCACAGATACGCAGTATTTT.

This clone has only a few counts. J is TRBJ2-7 and V is TRBV6-5; 9 bases fit TRBD1. Germline assignment: CDR1 MNHEY and CDR2 SVGAGI. With 6 bases clipped from V and 3 bases from J, the junction kept 6 bases outside the gene matches. CDR3 size: 14 residues. The CDR3: CASRPGTGIYEQYF. The CDR3 nucleotides are TGTGCCAGCAGGCCCGGGACAGGGATCTACGAGCAGTACTTC.

This chain's CDR3 is CAGTGYQDTEAFF. The CDR3 DNA is TGTGCCGGGACAGGATATCAAGACACTGAAGCTTTCTTT. The chain employs TRBV30 and TRBJ1-1; TRBD1 matches 8 bases. Trimming removed 8 bases from V and 3 bases from J; junction bases left unmatched: 8. Germline CDR1 is GTSNPN and CDR2 is SVGIG (reference sequence). This CDR3 contains 13 residues. Full variable domain (remainder filled in from reference TRBV30 and TRBJ1-1): SQTIHQWPATLVQPVGSPLSLECTVEGTSNPNLYWYRQAAGRGLQLLFYSVGIGQISSEVPQNLSASRPQDRQFILSSKKLLLSDSGFYLCAGTGYQDTEAFFGQGTRLTVV.

V is TRBV7-8 and J is TRBJ2-7; 7 bases are a match to TRBD1. Germline trimming cut 1 base from V and 0 bases from J; bases unmatched to any gene: 3. Germline CDR1 SGHVS, CDR2 FQNEAQ. The CDR3 consists of 15 residues. The CDR3 DNA sequence: TGTGCCAGCAGCTTAGGGCAGGGGGACTCCTACGAGCAGTACTTC. Translating gives CASSLGQGDSYEQYF.

CDR3 DNA: TGTGCCAGCAGCTTGATAACAGATCCTAACACCATATATTTT. This translates into CASSLITDPNTIYF. This rearrangement joins TRBV5-6 to TRBJ1-3; D gene unclear. Per the germline V gene, CDR1 is SGHDT and CDR2 is YYEEEE. This CDR3 has 14 residues. V lost 1 base and J 7 bases, leaving 12 bases between the germline ends. Complete variable domain (other parts from reference TRBV5-6 and TRBJ1-3): DAGVTQSPTHLIKTRGQQVTLRCSPKSGHDTVSWYQQALGQGPQFIFQYYEEEERQRGNFPDRFSGHQFPNYSSELNVNALLLGDSALYLCASSLITDPNTIYFGEGSWLTVV.

The genes are TRBV27 and TRBJ2-7; 11 bases agree with TRBD2. V shed 5 bases, J shed 7 bases, and the junction held 10 bases outside the gene matches. Germline values: CDR1 MNHEY, CDR2 SMNVEV (reference sequence). CDR3 size: 15 residues. DNA for the CDR3: TGTGCCAGCAGTCCCACCCCCGGGACTAGCGGAGAGCAGTACTTC. As protein: CASSPTPGTSGEQYF.

The table lists this clone with a few counts. The chain carries TRBV7-6 and TRBJ2-3; D is possibly TRBD2 (7 bases). V was clipped by 4 bases and J by 1 base, with 15 bases between them. CDR1 and CDR2 (germline): SGHVS, FNYEAQ. CDR3 length: 16 residues. CDR3 protein: CASSYLRGGGTDTQYF. The DNA for the CDR3 is TGTGCCAGCAGCTATTTAAGAGGGGGGGGCACAGATACGCAGTATTTT.

The chain employs TRBV29-1 and TRBJ1-4, with 7 bases matching TRBD1. J lost 8 bases, V lost 5 bases, and 14 bases had no gene match. This CDR3 is 15 amino acids long. Germline V gives CDR1 SQVTM, CDR2 ANQGSEA. The CDR3: CSVNHRTGGEEKLFF. CDR3 sequence (DNA): TGCAGCGTTAACCACCGGACAGGCGGAGAAGAAAAACTGTTTTTT.